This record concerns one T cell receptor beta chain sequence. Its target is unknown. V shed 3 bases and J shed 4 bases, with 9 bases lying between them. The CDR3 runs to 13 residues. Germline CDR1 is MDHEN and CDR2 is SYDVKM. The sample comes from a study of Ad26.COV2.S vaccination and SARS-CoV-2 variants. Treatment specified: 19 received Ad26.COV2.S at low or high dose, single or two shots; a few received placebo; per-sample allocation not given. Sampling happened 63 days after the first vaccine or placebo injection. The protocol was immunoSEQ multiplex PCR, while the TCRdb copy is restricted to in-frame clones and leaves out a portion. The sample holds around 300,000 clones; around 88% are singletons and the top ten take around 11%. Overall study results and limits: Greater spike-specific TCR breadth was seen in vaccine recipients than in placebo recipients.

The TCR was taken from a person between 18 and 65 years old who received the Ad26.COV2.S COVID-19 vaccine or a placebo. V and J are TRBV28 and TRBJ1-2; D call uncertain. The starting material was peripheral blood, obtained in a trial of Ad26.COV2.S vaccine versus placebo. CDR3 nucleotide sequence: TGTGCCAGCAGTTTGAGGCAGCCCTATGGCTACACCTTC. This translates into CASSLRQPYGYTF.